Detailed here is one TCR beta chain. The antigen is not known. This sample is part of a study of OX40 agonist ivuxolimab in advanced cancers. Study conclusions and caveats: With doses of 0.1 to 3.0 mg/kg, CD4+ and CD8+ blood T cells had undergone clonal expansion by week 6. Among T cells, CD8+ cells averaged more expanded clones than CD4+ cells.

Autoimmune disease history or systemic immunosuppression barred patients. The CDR3 has 16 residues. Between the trimmed V and J ends, which lost 0 bases and 3 bases, there was a span of 15 bases. Germline lookup yields CDR1 MGHRA and CDR2 YSYEKL. Profiling relied on immunoSEQ multiplex PCR, and the TCRdb table lists in-frame clones only, not all of them. This table has tens of thousands of clones, just under 95% appearing once. This specimen was CD4+ or CD8+ T cells sorted from blood, taken in a trial of the OX40 agonist ivuxolimab. This TCR derives from an adult with an advanced solid tumor such as melanoma, head and neck, liver or kidney cancer. V gene TRBV4-1 combines with J gene TRBJ2-7; possible D gene TRBD2, 6 bases. CDR3 protein: CASSQDEVEGLYEQYF. The CDR3 coding sequence is TGCGCCAGCAGCCAAGATGAAGTGGAGGGCCTCTACGAGCAGTACTTC.